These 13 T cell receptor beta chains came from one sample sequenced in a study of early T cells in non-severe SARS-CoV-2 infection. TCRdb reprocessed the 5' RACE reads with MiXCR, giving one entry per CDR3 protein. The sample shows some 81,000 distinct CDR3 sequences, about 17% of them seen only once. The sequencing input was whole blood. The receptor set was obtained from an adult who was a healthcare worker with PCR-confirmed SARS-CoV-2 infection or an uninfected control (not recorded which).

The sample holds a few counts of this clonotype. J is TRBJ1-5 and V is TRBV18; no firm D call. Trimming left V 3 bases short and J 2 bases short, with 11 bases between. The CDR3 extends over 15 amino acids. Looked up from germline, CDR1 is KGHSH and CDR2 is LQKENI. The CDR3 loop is CASSPEERGNQPQHF. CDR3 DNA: TGTGCCAGCTCACCTGAGGAGAGAGGCAATCAGCCCCAGCATTTT.

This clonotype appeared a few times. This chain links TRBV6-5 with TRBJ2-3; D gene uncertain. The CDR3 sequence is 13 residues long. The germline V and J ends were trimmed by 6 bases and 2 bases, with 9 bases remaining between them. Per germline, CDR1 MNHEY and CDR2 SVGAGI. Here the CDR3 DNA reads TGTGCCAGCAGACGCCAGTCCACAGATACGCAGTATTTT. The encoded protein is CASRRQSTDTQYF.

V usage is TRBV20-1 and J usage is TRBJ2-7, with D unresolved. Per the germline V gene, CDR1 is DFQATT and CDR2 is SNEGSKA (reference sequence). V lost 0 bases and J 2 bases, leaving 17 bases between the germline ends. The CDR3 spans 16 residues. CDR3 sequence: CSARDPKGRSTYEQYF. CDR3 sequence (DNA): TGCAGTGCTAGAGATCCGAAAGGACGGTCTACCTACGAGCAGTACTTC.

CDR3 coding DNA: TGTGCCAGCAGCCACCGAATCGACGGCCAAGAGCAGTACTTC. Its translation is CASSHRIDGQEQYF. The V call is TRBV6-2 or TRBV6-3, the J call TRBJ2-7; D is unresolved. The ends were cut back, 6 bases at V and 7 bases at J, with 19 bases in the middle. The germline gives CDR1 MNHEY, CDR2 SVGEGT. The CDR3 consists of 14 residues.

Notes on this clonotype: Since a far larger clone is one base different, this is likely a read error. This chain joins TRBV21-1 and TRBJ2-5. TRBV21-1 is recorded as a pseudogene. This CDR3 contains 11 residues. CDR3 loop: CASSVQETQYF. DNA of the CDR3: TGTGCCAGCAGCGTCCAAGAGACCCAGTACTTC.

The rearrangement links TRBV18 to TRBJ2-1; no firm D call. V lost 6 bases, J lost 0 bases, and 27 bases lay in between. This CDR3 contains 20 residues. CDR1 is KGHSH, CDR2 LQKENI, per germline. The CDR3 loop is CASSRAAGTNPTSSYNEQFF. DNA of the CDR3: TGTGCCAGCTCCCGGGCGGCAGGAACCAACCCCACGAGCTCCTACAATGAGCAGTTCTTC.

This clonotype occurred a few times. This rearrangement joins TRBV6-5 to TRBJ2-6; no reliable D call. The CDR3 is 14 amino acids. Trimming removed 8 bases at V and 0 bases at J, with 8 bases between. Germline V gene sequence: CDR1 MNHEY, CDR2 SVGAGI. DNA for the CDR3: TGTGCCAGCCAAAGGCGCTCTGGGGCCAACGTCCTGACTTTC. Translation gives CASQRRSGANVLTF.

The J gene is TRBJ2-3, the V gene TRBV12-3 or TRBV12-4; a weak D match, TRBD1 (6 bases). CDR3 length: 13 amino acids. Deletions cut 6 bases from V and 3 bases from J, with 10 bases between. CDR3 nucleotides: TGTGCCAGCAGCCGAGGACAGACAGATACGCAGTATTTT. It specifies CASSRGQTDTQYF.

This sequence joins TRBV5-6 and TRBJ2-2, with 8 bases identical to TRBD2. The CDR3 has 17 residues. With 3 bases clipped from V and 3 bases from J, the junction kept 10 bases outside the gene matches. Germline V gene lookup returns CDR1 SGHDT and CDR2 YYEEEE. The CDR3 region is CASSSWTSRRDTGELFF. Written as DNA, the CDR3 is TGTGCCAGCAGCTCTTGGACTAGCCGGAGGGACACCGGGGAGCTGTTTTTT.

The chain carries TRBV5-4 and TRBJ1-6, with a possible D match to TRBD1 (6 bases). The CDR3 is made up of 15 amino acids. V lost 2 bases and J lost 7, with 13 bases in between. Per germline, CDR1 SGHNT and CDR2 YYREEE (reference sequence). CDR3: CASSLGGNGNSPLHF. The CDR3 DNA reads TGTGCCAGCAGCTTAGGGGGTAACGGGAATTCACCCCTCCACTTT. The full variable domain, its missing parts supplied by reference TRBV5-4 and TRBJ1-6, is ETGVTQSPTHLIKTRGQQVTLRCSSQSGHNTVSWYQQALGQGPQFIFQYYREEENGRGNFPPRFSGLQFPNYSSELNVNALELDDSALYLCASSLGGNGNSPLHFGNGTRLTVT.

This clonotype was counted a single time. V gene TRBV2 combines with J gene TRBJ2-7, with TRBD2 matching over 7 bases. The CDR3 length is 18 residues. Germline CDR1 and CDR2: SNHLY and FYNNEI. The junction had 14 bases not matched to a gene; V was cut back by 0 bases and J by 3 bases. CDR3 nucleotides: TGTGCCAGCAGTGAAGCGCCTTCCCAGCGGGGACTGGACTACGAGCAGTACTTC. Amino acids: CASSEAPSQRGLDYEQYF.

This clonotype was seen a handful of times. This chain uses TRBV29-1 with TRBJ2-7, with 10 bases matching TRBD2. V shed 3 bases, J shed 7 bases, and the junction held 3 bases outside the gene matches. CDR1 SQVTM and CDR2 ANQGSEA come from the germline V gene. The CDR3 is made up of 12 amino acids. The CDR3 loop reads CSVDSGGREQYF. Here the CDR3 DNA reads TGCAGCGTTGATAGCGGGGGGCGAGAGCAGTACTTC.

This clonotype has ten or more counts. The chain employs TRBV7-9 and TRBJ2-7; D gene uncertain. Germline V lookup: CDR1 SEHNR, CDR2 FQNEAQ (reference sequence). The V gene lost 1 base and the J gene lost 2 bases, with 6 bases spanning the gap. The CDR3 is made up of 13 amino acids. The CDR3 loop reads CASSLEIPYEQYF. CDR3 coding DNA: TGTGCCAGCAGCTTAGAGATTCCCTACGAGCAGTACTTC.